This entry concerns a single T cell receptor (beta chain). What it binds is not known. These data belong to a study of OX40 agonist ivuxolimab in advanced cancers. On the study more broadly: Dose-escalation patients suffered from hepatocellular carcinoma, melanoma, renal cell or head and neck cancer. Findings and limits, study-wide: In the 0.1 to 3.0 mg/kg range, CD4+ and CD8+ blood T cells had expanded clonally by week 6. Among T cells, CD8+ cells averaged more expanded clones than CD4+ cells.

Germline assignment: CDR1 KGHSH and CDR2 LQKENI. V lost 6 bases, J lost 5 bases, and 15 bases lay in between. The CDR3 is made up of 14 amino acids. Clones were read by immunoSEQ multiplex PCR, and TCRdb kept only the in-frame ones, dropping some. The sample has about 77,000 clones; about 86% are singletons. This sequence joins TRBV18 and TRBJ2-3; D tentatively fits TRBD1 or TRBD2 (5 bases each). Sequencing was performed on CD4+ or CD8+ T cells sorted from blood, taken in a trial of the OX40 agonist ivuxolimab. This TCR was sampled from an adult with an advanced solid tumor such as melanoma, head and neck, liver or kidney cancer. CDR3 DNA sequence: TGTGCCAGCTCCCCTCCCGGGGCCAAAGATACGCAGTATTTT. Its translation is CASSPPGAKDTQYF.